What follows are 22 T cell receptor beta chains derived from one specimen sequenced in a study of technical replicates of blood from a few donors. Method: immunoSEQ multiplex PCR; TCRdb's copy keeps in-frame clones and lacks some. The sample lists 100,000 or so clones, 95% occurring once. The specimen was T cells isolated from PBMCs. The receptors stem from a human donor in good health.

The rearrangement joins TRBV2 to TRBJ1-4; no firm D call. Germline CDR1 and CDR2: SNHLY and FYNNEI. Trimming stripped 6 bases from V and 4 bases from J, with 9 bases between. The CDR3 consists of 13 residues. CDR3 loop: CASRRELNEKLFF. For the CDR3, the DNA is TGTGCCAGCAGGCGGGAACTTAATGAAAAACTGTTTTTT.

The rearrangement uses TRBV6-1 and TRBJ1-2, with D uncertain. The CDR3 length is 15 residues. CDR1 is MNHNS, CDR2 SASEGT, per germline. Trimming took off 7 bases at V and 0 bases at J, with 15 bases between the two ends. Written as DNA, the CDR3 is TGTGCCAGCACGAGGGTAGCGTTTGCTAACTATGGCTACACCTTC. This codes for CASTRVAFANYGYTF.

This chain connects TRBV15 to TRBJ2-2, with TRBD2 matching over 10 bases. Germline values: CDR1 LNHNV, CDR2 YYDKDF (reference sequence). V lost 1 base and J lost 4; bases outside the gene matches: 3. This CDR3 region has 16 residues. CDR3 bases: TGTGCCACCAGCAGAGTACTAGCGGGAAGCACCGGGGAGCTGTTTTTT. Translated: CATSRVLAGSTGELFF.

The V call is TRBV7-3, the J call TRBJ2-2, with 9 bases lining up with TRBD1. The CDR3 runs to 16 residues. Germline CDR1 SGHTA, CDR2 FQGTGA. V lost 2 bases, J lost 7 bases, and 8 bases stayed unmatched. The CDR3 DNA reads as TGTGCCAGCAGCTTATACGGGACAGGGCCCGACGGGGAGCTGTTTTTT. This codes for CASSLYGTGPDGELFF.

CDR3 nucleotides: TGCGCCAGCAGCACTTCAGGGGGCACAGACACCATATATTTT. This translates into CASSTSGGTDTIYF. The chain is built from TRBV5-1 and TRBJ1-3; 8 bases fit TRBD1. Germline lookup yields CDR1 SGHRS and CDR2 YFSETQ. This CDR3 has 14 residues. Trimming cost V 4 bases and J 8 bases; bases outside gene matches: 8.

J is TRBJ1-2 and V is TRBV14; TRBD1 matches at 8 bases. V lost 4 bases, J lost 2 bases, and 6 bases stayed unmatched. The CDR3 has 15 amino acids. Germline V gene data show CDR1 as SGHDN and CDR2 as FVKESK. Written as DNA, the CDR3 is TGTGCCAGCAGCCCCTGGACAGGGTCCAACTATGGCTACACCTTC. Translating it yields CASSPWTGSNYGYTF. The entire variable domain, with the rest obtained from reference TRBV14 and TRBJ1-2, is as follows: EAGVTQFPSHSVIEKGQTVTLRCDPISGHDNLYWYRRVMGKEIKFLLHFVKESKQDESGMPNNRFLAERTGGTYSTLKVQPAELEDSGVYFCASSPWTGSNYGYTFGSGTRLTVV.

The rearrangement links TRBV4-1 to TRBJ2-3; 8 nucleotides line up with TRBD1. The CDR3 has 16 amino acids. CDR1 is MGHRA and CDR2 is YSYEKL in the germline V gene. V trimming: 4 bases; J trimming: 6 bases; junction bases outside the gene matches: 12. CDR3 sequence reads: CASSLGQGPTEDTQYF. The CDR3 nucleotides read TGCGCCAGCAGCCTTGGACAGGGACCGACGGAGGATACGCAGTATTTT.

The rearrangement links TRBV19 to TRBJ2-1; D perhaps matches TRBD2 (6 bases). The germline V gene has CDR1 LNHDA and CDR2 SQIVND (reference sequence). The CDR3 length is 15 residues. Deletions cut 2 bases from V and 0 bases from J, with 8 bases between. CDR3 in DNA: TGTGCCAGTAGTATAAGGAGGGACTCCTACAATGAGCAGTTCTTC. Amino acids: CASSIRRDSYNEQFF. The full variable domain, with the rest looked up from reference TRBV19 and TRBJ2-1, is DGGITQSPKYLFRKEGQNVTLSCEQNLNHDAMYWYRQDPGQGLRLIYYSQIVNDFQKGDIAEGYSVSREKKESFPLTVTSAQKNPTAFYLCASSIRRDSYNEQFFGPGTRLTVL.

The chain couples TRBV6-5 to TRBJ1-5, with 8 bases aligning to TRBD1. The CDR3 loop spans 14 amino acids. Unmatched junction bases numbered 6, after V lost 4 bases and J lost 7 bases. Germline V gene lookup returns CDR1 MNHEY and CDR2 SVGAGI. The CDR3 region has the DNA TGTGCCAGCAGTTTATCAGGGGGCAGCCAGCCCCAGCATTTT. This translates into CASSLSGGSQPQHF.

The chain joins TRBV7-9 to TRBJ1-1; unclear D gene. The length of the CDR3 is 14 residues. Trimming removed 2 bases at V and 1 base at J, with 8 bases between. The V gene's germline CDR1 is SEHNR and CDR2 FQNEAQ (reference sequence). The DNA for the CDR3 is TGTGCCAGCAGCTTAAAACAGCCGAACACTGAAGCTTTCTTT. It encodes CASSLKQPNTEAFF.

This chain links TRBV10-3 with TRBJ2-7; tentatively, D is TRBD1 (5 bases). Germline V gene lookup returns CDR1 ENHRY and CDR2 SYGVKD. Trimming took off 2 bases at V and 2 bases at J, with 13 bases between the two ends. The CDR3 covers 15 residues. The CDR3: CAISEGADMPYEQYF. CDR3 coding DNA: TGTGCCATCAGTGAGGGGGCAGATATGCCCTACGAGCAGTACTTC.

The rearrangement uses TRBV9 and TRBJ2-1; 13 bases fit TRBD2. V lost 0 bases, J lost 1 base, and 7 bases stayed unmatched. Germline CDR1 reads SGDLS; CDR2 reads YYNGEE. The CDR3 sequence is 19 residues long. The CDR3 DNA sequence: TGTGCCAGCAGCGTAGCCTGGACTAGCGGGAGTGGGTCCTACAATGAGCAGTTCTTC. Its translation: CASSVAWTSGSGSYNEQFF.

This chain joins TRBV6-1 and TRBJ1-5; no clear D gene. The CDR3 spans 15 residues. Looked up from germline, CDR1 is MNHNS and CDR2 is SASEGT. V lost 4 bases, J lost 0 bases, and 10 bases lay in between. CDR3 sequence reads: CASSVSTASNQPQHF. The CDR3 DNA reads TGTGCCAGCAGTGTAAGTACTGCTAGCAATCAGCCCCAGCATTTT.

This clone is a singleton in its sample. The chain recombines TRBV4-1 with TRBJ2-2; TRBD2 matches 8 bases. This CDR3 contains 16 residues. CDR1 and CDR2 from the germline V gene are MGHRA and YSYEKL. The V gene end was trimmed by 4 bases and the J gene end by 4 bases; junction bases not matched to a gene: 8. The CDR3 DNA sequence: TGCGCCAGCAGCCCACCGGGAGGGAGTGGCACCGGGGAGCTGTTTTTT. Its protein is CASSPPGGSGTGELFF.

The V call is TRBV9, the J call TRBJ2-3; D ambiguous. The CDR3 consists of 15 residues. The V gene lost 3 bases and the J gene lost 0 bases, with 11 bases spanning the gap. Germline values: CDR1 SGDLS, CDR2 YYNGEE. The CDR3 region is CASSAPVPSTDTQYF. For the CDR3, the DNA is TGTGCCAGCAGCGCGCCGGTCCCCAGCACAGATACGCAGTATTTT. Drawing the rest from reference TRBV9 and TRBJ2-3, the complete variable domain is DSGVTQTPKHLITATGQRVTLRCSPRSGDLSVYWYQQSLDQGLQFLIQYYNGEERAKGNILERFSAQQFPDLHSELNLSSLELGDSALYFCASSAPVPSTDTQYFGPGTRLTVL.

Written as DNA, the CDR3 is TGTGCCAGCAGCCCCAGGGGCAAACAAGAGACCCAGTACTTC. Amino acid sequence: CASSPRGKQETQYF. This chain joins TRBV7-3 and TRBJ2-5, with D maybe TRBD1 (6 bases). The CDR3 totals 14 residues. The ends were cut back, 5 bases at V and 2 bases at J, with 12 bases in the middle. CDR1 and CDR2 from the germline V gene are SGHTA and FQGTGA.

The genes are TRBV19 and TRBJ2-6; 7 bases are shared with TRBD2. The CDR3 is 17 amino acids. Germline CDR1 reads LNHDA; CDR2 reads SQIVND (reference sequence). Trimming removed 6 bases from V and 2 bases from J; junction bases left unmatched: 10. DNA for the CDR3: TGTGCCAGTAGCCCTCCGGGAGGCCAAGCTGGGGCCAACGTCCTGACTTTC. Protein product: CASSPPGGQAGANVLTF.

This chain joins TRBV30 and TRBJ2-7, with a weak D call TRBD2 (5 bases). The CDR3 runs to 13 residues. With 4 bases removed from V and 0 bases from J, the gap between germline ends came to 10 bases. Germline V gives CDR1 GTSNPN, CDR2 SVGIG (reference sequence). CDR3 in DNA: TGTGCCTGGACTAGCAAGAGCTCCTACGAGCAGTACTTC. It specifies CAWTSKSSYEQYF.

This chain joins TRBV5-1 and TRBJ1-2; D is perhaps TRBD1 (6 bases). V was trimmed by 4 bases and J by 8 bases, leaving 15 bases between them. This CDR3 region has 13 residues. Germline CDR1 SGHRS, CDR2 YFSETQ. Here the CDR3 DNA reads TGCGCCAGCAGCCAAAAGGACAGTTCGGGCTACACCTTC. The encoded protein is CASSQKDSSGYTF.

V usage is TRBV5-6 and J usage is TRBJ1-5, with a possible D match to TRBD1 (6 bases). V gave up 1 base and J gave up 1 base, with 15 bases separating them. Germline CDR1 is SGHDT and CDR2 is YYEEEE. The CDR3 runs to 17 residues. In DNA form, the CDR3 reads TGTGCCAGCAGCTTGTGGGGGGGCCTAATAAGCAATCAGCCCCAGCATTTT. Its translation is CASSLWGGLISNQPQHF.

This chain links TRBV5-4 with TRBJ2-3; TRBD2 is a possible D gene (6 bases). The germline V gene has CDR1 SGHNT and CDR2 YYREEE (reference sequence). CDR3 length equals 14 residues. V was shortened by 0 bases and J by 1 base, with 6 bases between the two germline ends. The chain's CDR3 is CASSLGEGTDTQYF. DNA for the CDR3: TGTGCCAGCAGCTTGGGGGAGGGCACAGATACGCAGTATTTT.

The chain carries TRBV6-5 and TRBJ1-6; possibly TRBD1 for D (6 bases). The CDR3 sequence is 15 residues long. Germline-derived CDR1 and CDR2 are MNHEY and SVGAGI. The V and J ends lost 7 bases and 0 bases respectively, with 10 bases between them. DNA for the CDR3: TGTGCCAGCACCGACAGGAGCTCCTATAATTCACCCCTCCACTTT. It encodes CASTDRSSYNSPLHF.